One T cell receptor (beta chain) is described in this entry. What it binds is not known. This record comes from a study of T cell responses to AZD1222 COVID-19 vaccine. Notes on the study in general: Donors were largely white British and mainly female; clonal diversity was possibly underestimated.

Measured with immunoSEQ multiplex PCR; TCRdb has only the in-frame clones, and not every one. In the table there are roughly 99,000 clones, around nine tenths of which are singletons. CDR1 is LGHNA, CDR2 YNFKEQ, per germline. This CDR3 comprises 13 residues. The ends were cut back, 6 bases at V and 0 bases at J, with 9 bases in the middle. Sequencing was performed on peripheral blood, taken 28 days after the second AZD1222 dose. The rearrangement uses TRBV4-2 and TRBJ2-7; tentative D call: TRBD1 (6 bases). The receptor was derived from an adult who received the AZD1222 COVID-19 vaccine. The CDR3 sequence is CASRRQDSYEQYF. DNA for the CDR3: TGTGCCAGCAGAAGACAGGACTCCTACGAGCAGTACTTC.